Listed below are T cell receptor beta chains from one sample, sequenced in a study of sequential checkpoint blockade in melanoma. Some clones are missing from TCRdb's copy, which holds only in-frame ones; the method was immunoSEQ multiplex PCR. The sample consists of under 50,000 clones, 70% to 90% of them appearing once. Here the sequenced sample was CD8+ T cells sorted from blood (inferred from file names), taken from a patient given nivolumab and ipilimumab in sequence. Every receptor here comes from a human donor with melanoma. The CDR3 runs from the conserved cysteine through the conserved F or W. D genes are given only for firm matches. Expanded clones are given a class, and other clones once, few, many or no size at all.

J gene: TRBJ2-1
V gene: TRBV5-1
D gene: NA
clone size: NA
CDR3 DNA: TGCGCCAGCAAACCTGGCAGGGGTTACTACAATGAGCAGTTCTTC
CDR3 protein: CASKPGRGYYNEQFF

J gene: TRBJ2-1
V gene: TRBV9
D gene: TRBD2
clone size: NA
CDR3 DNA: TGTGCCAGCAGCGTATCTCTAGCGGGAGGGCCCAATGAGCAGTTCTTC
CDR3 protein: CASSVSLAGGPNEQFF

J gene: TRBJ2-1
V gene: TRBV30
D gene: TRBD2
clone size: NA
CDR3 DNA: TGTGCCTGGCTTCCCCTAGCGGGCTCCTACAATGAGCAGTTCTTC
CDR3 protein: CAWLPLAGSYNEQFF

J gene: TRBJ2-7
V gene: TRBV6-5
D gene: TRBD1
clone size: NA
CDR3 DNA: TGTGCCAGCGGGACAGGGGTCCACGAGCAGTACTTC
CDR3 protein: CASGTGVHEQYF

J gene: TRBJ2-5
V gene: TRBV5-1
D gene: TRBD2
clone size: NA
CDR3 DNA: TGCGCCAGCAGCTTCGGGACTAGCGGGAGGAAGACCCAGTACTTC
CDR3 protein: CASSFGTSGRKTQYF

J gene: TRBJ1-1
V gene: TRBV27
D gene: NA
clone size: NA
CDR3 DNA: TGTGCCAGTAGTCCAGGGATGAACACTGAAGCTTTCTTT
CDR3 protein: CASSPGMNTEAFF

J gene: TRBJ2-7
V gene: TRBV6-5
D gene: NA
clone size: NA
CDR3 DNA: TGTGCCAGCAGTTACTCGCAGCGGGACAGGTTCTACGAGCAGTACTTC
CDR3 protein: CASSYSQRDRFYEQYF

J gene: TRBJ2-3
V gene: TRBV11-2
D gene: TRBD2
clone size: NA
CDR3 DNA: TGTGCCAGCAGCTTAATAGTGACTAGCGGTTGGGATACGCAGTATTTT
CDR3 protein: CASSLIVTSGWDTQYF

J gene: TRBJ2-1
V gene: TRBV7-9
D gene: TRBD2
clone size: NA
CDR3 DNA: TGTGCCAGCAGCCCCTTTGACGGACTAGCGGGAGTCGGTGAGCAGTTCTTC
CDR3 protein: CASSPFDGLAGVGEQFF

J gene: TRBJ2-1
V gene: TRBV9
D gene: NA
clone size: NA
CDR3 DNA: TGTGCCAGCAGCGCCCGACTGGCGGGCGGCTCCTACAATGAGCAGTTCTTC
CDR3 protein: CASSARLAGGSYNEQFF

J gene: TRBJ1-4
V gene: TRBV28
D gene: NA
clone size: NA
CDR3 DNA: TGTGCCAGCTCAGGACTGAACCCAACTAATGAAAAACTGTTTTTT
CDR3 protein: CASSGLNPTNEKLFF

J gene: TRBJ2-3
V gene: TRBV18
D gene: NA
clone size: NA
CDR3 DNA: TGTGCCAGCTCACCCCCGGGGGAGGTTCAAGTCACAGATACGCAGTATTTT
CDR3 protein: CASSPPGEVQVTDTQYF

J gene: TRBJ2-5
V gene: TRBV27
D gene: TRBD2
clone size: NA
CDR3 DNA: TGTGCCAGCAGTTTATCGCTAGCGGGAGAAGGAGAGACCCAGTACTTC
CDR3 protein: CASSLSLAGEGETQYF

J gene: TRBJ2-5
V gene: TRBV30
D gene: TRBD2
clone size: once
CDR3 DNA: TGTGCCTGGGGGGGACTAGCGGGAGGGGAGGAAAAAGAGACCCAGTACTTC
CDR3 protein: CAWGGLAGGEEKETQYF

J gene: TRBJ1-5
V gene: TRBV4-3
D gene: NA
clone size: NA
CDR3 DNA: TGCGCCAGCAGCCAAGGCCAGAGCGGGGCAAATCAGCCCCAGCATTTT
CDR3 protein: CASSQGQSGANQPQHF

J gene: TRBJ2-5
V gene: TRBV10-3
D gene: TRBD2
clone size: NA
CDR3 DNA: TGTGCCATCAGTGAGCCGACTAGCGGGGGGGGGATAAGAGAGACCCAGTACTTC
CDR3 protein: CAISEPTSGGGIRETQYF

J gene: TRBJ2-7
V gene: TRBV13
D gene: TRBD2
clone size: NA
CDR3 DNA: TGTGCCAGCAGCTTAGGTCTAGCGGGAGGCTTAGTCTCCTACGAGCAGTACTTC
CDR3 protein: CASSLGLAGGLVSYEQYF

J gene: TRBJ1-3
V gene: TRBV27
D gene: NA
clone size: NA
CDR3 DNA: TGTGCCAGCAGTTTAGGGGGGGGTGGAAACACCATATATTTT
CDR3 protein: CASSLGGGGNTIYF

J gene: TRBJ2-3
V gene: TRBV19
D gene: TRBD2
clone size: NA
CDR3 DNA: TGTGCCAGTAGTATCAGGGAGACGGGAGGGCCAGATACGCAGTATTTT
CDR3 protein: CASSIRETGGPDTQYF

J gene: TRBJ2-5
V gene: TRBV5-1
D gene: NA
clone size: NA
CDR3 DNA: TGCGCCAGCAGCCCTCTGGGGACTGGCCTCCAGTACTTC
CDR3 protein: CASSPLGTGLQYF

J gene: TRBJ2-1
V gene: TRBV7-3
D gene: TRBD2
clone size: NA
CDR3 DNA: TGTGCCAGCAGCTTAATTGCGGGAGGCTACAATGAGCAGTTCTTC
CDR3 protein: CASSLIAGGYNEQFF

J gene: TRBJ2-7
V gene: TRBV30
D gene: NA
clone size: NA
CDR3 DNA: TGTGCCTGGAGTGTCGTGGGGGATAGGGGACTCGACTACGAGCAGTACTTC
CDR3 protein: CAWSVVGDRGLDYEQYF

J gene: TRBJ2-2
V gene: TRBV28
D gene: TRBD2
clone size: medium-sized
CDR3 DNA: TGTGCCAGCAGTCTACTGGCTAGCGGGAGGGCCACCGGGGAGCTGTTTTTT
CDR3 protein: CASSLLASGRATGELFF

J gene: TRBJ1-1
V gene: TRBV28
D gene: NA
clone size: NA
CDR3 DNA: TGTGCCAGCAATGGGCGGGGGAACACTGAAGCTTTCTTT
CDR3 protein: CASNGRGNTEAFF

J gene: TRBJ2-2
V gene: TRBV9
D gene: NA
clone size: NA
CDR3 DNA: TGTGCCAGCAGCGCCCCCCAGCGAACGAACACCGGGGAGCTGTTTTTT
CDR3 protein: CASSAPQRTNTGELFF

J gene: TRBJ2-2
V gene: TRBV7-9
D gene: TRBD2
clone size: NA
CDR3 DNA: TGTGCCAGCAGCTCCCGGGGGGGGTTGAGCTTCTCGAACACCGGGGAGCTGTTTTTT
CDR3 protein: CASSSRGGLSFSNTGELFF

J gene: TRBJ2-2
V gene: TRBV7-9
D gene: TRBD2
clone size: NA
CDR3 DNA: TGTGCCAGCAACCTACGGGGGGGGAGTTGGGACACCGGGGAGCTGTTTTTT
CDR3 protein: CASNLRGGSWDTGELFF

J gene: TRBJ1-5
V gene: TRBV27
D gene: NA
clone size: NA
CDR3 DNA: TGTGCCTCCTCCCCGGGACGAGGAATGGGGACTGAACATTTT
CDR3 protein: CASSPGRGMGTEHF

J gene: TRBJ1-5
V gene: TRBV4-1
D gene: NA
clone size: NA
CDR3 DNA: TGCGCCAGCAGCCAAGTGGGAGGGTGGGTGAGCAATCAGCCCCAGCATTTT
CDR3 protein: CASSQVGGWVSNQPQHF

J gene: TRBJ2-3
V gene: TRBV10-3
D gene: TRBD2
clone size: NA
CDR3 DNA: TGTGCCATCAGTGAGTCGGGACTAGCGGGGATCACAGATACGCAGTATTTT
CDR3 protein: CAISESGLAGITDTQYF

J gene: TRBJ2-7
V gene: TRBV19
D gene: TRBD1
clone size: NA
CDR3 DNA: TGTGCCAGTAGTATAGGACCAGGGGGCGATGGGTACGAGCAGTACTTC
CDR3 protein: CASSIGPGGDGYEQYF

J gene: TRBJ2-7
V gene: TRBV11-2
D gene: TRBD1
clone size: NA
CDR3 DNA: TGTGCCAGCAGCATTGACAGGGATAGTACCTACGAGCAGTACTTC
CDR3 protein: CASSIDRDSTYEQYF

J gene: TRBJ1-2
V gene: TRBV27
D gene: TRBD1
clone size: NA
CDR3 DNA: TGTGCCAGCAGTTTAGACCTTCCGGGACAGGGCTCAGCTAACTATGGCTACACCTTC
CDR3 protein: CASSLDLPGQGSANYGYTF

J gene: TRBJ2-1
V gene: TRBV27
D gene: TRBD1
clone size: few
CDR3 DNA: TGTGCCAGCAGTTTACTACAGGGGAATGAGCAGTTCTTC
CDR3 protein: CASSLLQGNEQFF

J gene: TRBJ2-7
V gene: TRBV15
D gene: TRBD2
clone size: NA
CDR3 DNA: TGTGCCACCAGCGGGTCTCTAGCGGGAGGTCACGAGCAGTACTTC
CDR3 protein: CATSGSLAGGHEQYF

J gene: TRBJ2-7
V gene: TRBV27
D gene: TRBD2
clone size: once
CDR3 DNA: TGTGCCAGCAAACCTGGACTAGTAGTATACGAGCAGTACTTC
CDR3 protein: CASKPGLVVYEQYF

J gene: TRBJ2-5
V gene: TRBV13
D gene: NA
clone size: NA
CDR3 DNA: TGTGCCAGCAGCTTCGGAGAGACCCAGTACTTC
CDR3 protein: CASSFGETQYF

J gene: TRBJ2-7
V gene: TRBV7-9
D gene: TRBD2
clone size: few
CDR3 DNA: TGTGCCAGCAGCCTAGCGGGAGTCTCCTACGAGCAGTACTTC
CDR3 protein: CASSLAGVSYEQYF

J gene: TRBJ2-1
V gene: TRBV2
D gene: NA
clone size: NA
CDR3 DNA: TGTGCCAGCAGCCCCAGGGGAGCGGAGCCTTACAATGAGCAGTTCTTC
CDR3 protein: CASSPRGAEPYNEQFF

J gene: TRBJ2-7
V gene: TRBV27
D gene: TRBD2
clone size: NA
CDR3 DNA: TGTGCCAGCAGTCCGCTTCTAGCGGGACTATACGAGCAGTACTTC
CDR3 protein: CASSPLLAGLYEQYF

J gene: TRBJ2-4
V gene: TRBV15
D gene: NA
clone size: NA
CDR3 DNA: TGTGCCACCAGAGAAGGAGGGTTGGGACTAGCCAAAAACATTCAGTACTTC
CDR3 protein: CATREGGLGLAKNIQYF

J gene: TRBJ2-3
V gene: TRBV25-1
D gene: TRBD2
clone size: NA
CDR3 DNA: TGTGCCAGCAGCCGGGGGGGCACAGATACGCAGTATTTT
CDR3 protein: CASSRGGTDTQYF